This T cell receptor (beta chain) was captured by sequencing in a study of blood T cell repertoires in COVID-19. Method: immunoSEQ multiplex PCR; TCRdb's copy keeps in-frame clones and lacks some. The data show 210,000 or so clones, 80% seen once. The ends were cut back, 6 bases at V and 3 bases at J, with 11 bases in the middle. CDR3 length: 13 amino acids. This TCR was sampled from a man aged 25-40 years with acute COVID-19. Sequenced material: PBMCs or T cells enriched from blood (not recorded which). The chain links TRBV12-3 or TRBV12-4 to TRBJ1-2, with a tentative D call TRBD1 (6 bases). CDR3 protein: CASRSGVDYGYTF. CDR3 bases: TGTGCCAGCAGGTCAGGGGTTGACTATGGCTACACCTTC.